The next 29 T cell receptor beta chains were all read from a single sample in a study of blood T cell repertoires in COVID-19. Only in-frame clones appear in the TCRdb table, and some are missing; sequencing was by immunoSEQ multiplex PCR. The sample has some 300,000 clones, about 88% seen once. Input material: PBMCs or T cells enriched from blood (not recorded which). Every receptor here comes from a woman in her fifties or sixties in a cohort exposed to, infected with or recovered from COVID-19 (not recorded which).

This chain links TRBV6-2 or TRBV6-3 with TRBJ1-2, with 10 bases fitting TRBD1. This CDR3 is 14 amino acids long. Looked up from germline, CDR1 is MNHEY and CDR2 is SVGEGT. V lost 2 bases to trimming and J lost 7 bases; unmatched junction nucleotides: 4. The CDR3 loop is CASSYDRGQRGYTF. DNA for the CDR3: TGTGCCAGCAGTTACGACAGGGGGCAACGTGGCTACACCTTC.

The rearrangement uses TRBV4-1 and TRBJ2-2, with TRBD2 matching over 14 bases. The CDR3 runs 19 residues. V was clipped by 0 bases and J by 5 bases; unmatched bases: 8. CDR1 MGHRA and CDR2 YSYEKL come from the germline V gene. CDR3 nucleotides: TGCGCCAGCAGCCAAGATCGAGGGACTAGCGGGAGAGAAACCGGGGAGCTGTTTTTT. Translation: CASSQDRGTSGRETGELFF.

This chain links TRBV2 with TRBJ1-4, with D perhaps matching TRBD1 (6 bases). This CDR3 is built from 16 residues. Looked up from germline, CDR1 is SNHLY and CDR2 is FYNNEI. Deletions cut 2 bases from V and 0 bases from J, with 10 bases between. CDR3 in DNA: TGTGCCAGCAGTGAATCGTCAGGGGCAACTAATGAAAAACTGTTTTTT. Translating gives CASSESSGATNEKLFF.

The table lists this clone with a few counts. The chain combines TRBV19 with TRBJ1-5; possibly TRBD1 for D (5 bases). CDR1 is LNHDA and CDR2 is SQIVND in the germline V gene (reference sequence). Trimming removed 4 bases from V and 7 bases from J, with 20 bases in between. The CDR3 is made up of 16 amino acids. Here the CDR3 DNA reads TGTGCCAGTAGTACCCGAGGACGGGGGAAAGGGCAGCCCCAGCATTTT. This encodes CASSTRGRGKGQPQHF.

Points on this clone: The junction does not match germline at one end; this may be a read error. The chain couples TRBV7-7 to TRBJ2-1; 8 bases are shared with TRBD2. The length of the CDR3 is 16 residues. Germline CDR1 SSHAT, CDR2 FNYEAQ (reference sequence). The CDR3 bases are TGTGCTAGCAGCTTAATAGCGGGAAGCTCCTACAATGAGCAGTTCTTC. It specifies CASSLIAGSSYNEQFF.

This sequence joins TRBV5-5 and TRBJ1-3, with no clear D. Trimming removed 1 base from V and 0 bases from J, with 8 bases in between. Germline lookup yields CDR1 SGHKS and CDR2 YYEKEE (reference sequence). This CDR3 has 15 amino acids. DNA of the CDR3: TGTGCCAGCAGCTTGCTAGTTTCCTCTGGAAACACCATATATTTT. Its protein is CASSLLVSSGNTIYF.

The chain carries TRBV2 and TRBJ1-1; TRBD1 matches at 8 bases. The germline CDR1 and CDR2 sequences are SNHLY and FYNNEI. V gave up 6 bases and J gave up 5 bases; unmatched junction bases: 8. The CDR3 contains 14 residues. CDR3 in DNA: TGTGCCAGCAGATACAGGGGGGAGGGTACTGAAGCTTTCTTT. Its protein product is CASRYRGEGTEAFF.

This clone was detected a few times. The chain has TRBV18 and TRBJ2-7; tentative D call: TRBD2 (6 bases). The CDR3 is 17 residues long. Germline V gene lookup returns CDR1 KGHSH and CDR2 LQKENI. The ends were cut back, 3 bases at V and 0 bases at J, with 18 bases in the middle. The CDR3 DNA reads as TGTGCCAGCTCACCCCCGCAGCCGGCGGGGAGCTCCTACGAGCAGTACTTC. This sequence encodes CASSPPQPAGSSYEQYF.

J is TRBJ1-5 and V is TRBV28, with TRBD1 identical over 8 bases. Germline V gene lookup returns CDR1 MDHEN and CDR2 SYDVKM. CDR3 length equals 12 residues. Germline trimming cut 11 bases from V and 3 bases from J; bases unmatched to any gene: 3. The CDR3 region has the DNA TGTGCCGGACAGGGCCCCAATCAGCCCCAGCATTTT. Encoded protein: CAGQGPNQPQHF.

The chain couples TRBV9 to TRBJ1-5; 9 nucleotides match TRBD1. This CDR3 is 15 amino acids long. V shed 2 bases and J 4 bases; nucleotides not matched to a gene: 4. Germline V gives CDR1 SGDLS, CDR2 YYNGEE. Here the CDR3 reads CASSVGTGINQPQHF. In DNA, the CDR3 is TGTGCCAGCAGCGTTGGGACAGGGATTAATCAGCCCCAGCATTTT. Full variable domain (rest looked up from reference TRBV9 and TRBJ1-5): DSGVTQTPKHLITATGQRVTLRCSPRSGDLSVYWYQQSLDQGLQFLIQYYNGEERAKGNILERFSAQQFPDLHSELNLSSLELGDSALYFCASSVGTGINQPQHFGDGTRLSIL.

The gene calls are TRBV7-3 and TRBJ2-3; TRBD2 matches at 13 bases. CDR3 size: 16 residues. The V gene end was trimmed by 5 bases and the J gene end by 6 bases; junction bases not matched to a gene: 8. Germline CDR1 reads SGHTA; CDR2 reads FQGTGA. The CDR3 nucleotides read TGTGCCAGCAGCCCCGGACTAGCGGGAGCTCACGATACGCAGTATTTT. It yields the protein CASSPGLAGAHDTQYF. The entire variable domain, with the rest obtained from reference TRBV7-3 and TRBJ2-3, is as follows: GAGVSQTPSNKVTEKGKYVELRCDPISGHTALYWYRQSLGQGPEFLIYFQGTGAADDSGLPNDRFFAVRPEGSVSTLKIQRTERGDSAVYLCASSPGLAGAHDTQYFGPGTRLTVL.

This chain uses TRBV27 with TRBJ2-7; TRBD1 aligns across 10 bases. Losses at the gene ends were 5 bases for V and 8 bases for J; bases not matched to a gene: 18. CDR3 length: 17 residues. CDR1 and CDR2 (germline): MNHEY, SMNVEV (reference sequence). The CDR3 protein is CASSARQGAIPPTKQYF. The CDR3 coding sequence is TGTGCCAGCAGTGCCCGACAGGGGGCCATACCTCCTACGAAGCAGTACTTC.

This chain links TRBV6-5 with TRBJ2-1, with TRBD2 matching 7 bases. The CDR3 runs 14 residues. The V gene's germline CDR1 is MNHEY and CDR2 SVGAGI. Trimming at V came to 6 bases and at J to 7 bases, leaving 9 bases not matched to a gene. The CDR3 region is CASRVAAGPNEQFF. Written as DNA, the CDR3 is TGTGCCAGCAGGGTCGCAGCGGGACCAAATGAGCAGTTCTTC.

The chain uses TRBV19 and TRBJ2-1, with 7 bases matching TRBD1. The CDR3 contains 15 residues. Trimming cost V 5 bases and J 7 bases; bases outside gene matches: 11. CDR1 is LNHDA, CDR2 SQIVND, per germline (reference sequence). The CDR3 bases are TGTGCCAGTAGTTGGGTTGGGACAGCTGAAAATGAGCAGTTCTTC. Translating it yields CASSWVGTAENEQFF.

This clone was seen many times. The rearrangement uses TRBV28 and TRBJ1-5, with TRBD1 as a possible D gene (6 bases). V was clipped by 7 bases and J by 0 bases, with 16 bases between them. Looked up from germline, CDR1 is MDHEN and CDR2 is SYDVKM. This CDR3 comprises 16 residues. The chain's CDR3 is CASKGQGPYSNQPQHF. CDR3 coding DNA: TGTGCCAGCAAGGGGCAGGGGCCCTATAGCAATCAGCCCCAGCATTTT.

This chain joins TRBV2 and TRBJ2-6; possibly TRBD1 for D (6 bases). CDR3 length: 14 amino acids. Trimming shortened V by 3 bases and J by 3 bases, and 6 bases separated the two germline ends. Per germline, CDR1 SNHLY and CDR2 FYNNEI. CDR3 nucleotide sequence: TGTGCCAGCAGTGACAGGGGTGGGGCCAACGTCCTGACTTTC. This gives the protein CASSDRGGANVLTF.

J is TRBJ1-2 and V is TRBV19; TRBD1 aligns across 7 bases. The CDR3 runs 12 residues. The V gene end was trimmed by 11 bases and the J gene end by 0 bases; junction bases not matched to a gene: 3. Germline V gives CDR1 LNHDA, CDR2 SQIVND (reference sequence). CDR3 nucleotide sequence: TGTGCCTGGGACAGTGCTAACTATGGCTACACCTTC. This codes for CAWDSANYGYTF.

This clone occurred once. The gene calls are TRBV2 and TRBJ2-1; D unresolved. The CDR3 covers 15 residues. V was cut by 5 bases and J by 0 bases, with 11 bases left in between. The germline V gene has CDR1 SNHLY and CDR2 FYNNEI. The DNA for the CDR3 is TGTGCCAGCAGTCCCCGACTCGGCTCCTACAATGAGCAGTTCTTC. Translating gives CASSPRLGSYNEQFF.

The rearrangement links TRBV7-2 to TRBJ1-1, with 7 positions matching TRBD1. The CDR3 has 14 residues. CDR1 and CDR2 from the germline V gene are SGHTA and FQGNSA. Unmatched junction bases numbered 8, after V lost 3 bases and J lost 7 bases. CDR3 amino acids: CASSFTTGAFEAFF. CDR3 in DNA: TGTGCCAGCAGCTTCACCACAGGGGCGTTTGAAGCTTTCTTT.

The rearrangement uses TRBV28 and TRBJ2-1; 8 nucleotides agree with TRBD2. V lost 5 bases and J lost 10; bases outside the gene matches: 13. Germline V gene lookup returns CDR1 MDHEN and CDR2 SYDVKM. This CDR3 is 15 amino acids long. DNA for the CDR3: TGTGCCAGCAGTCTTGGACTAGCTATTGGCAGGGAGCAGTTCTTC. It translates to CASSLGLAIGREQFF.

The rearrangement links TRBV27 to TRBJ2-5; a possible D gene is TRBD2 (7 bases). The CDR3 loop spans 15 amino acids. Germline CDR1 reads MNHEY; CDR2 reads SMNVEV (reference sequence). Trimming removed 4 bases at V and 5 bases at J, with 17 bases between. The CDR3 DNA sequence: TGTGCCAGCAGTTCCGTAAAAAGGGGGGGGGAGACCCAGTACTTC. This encodes CASSSVKRGGETQYF.

The chain combines TRBV11-2 with TRBJ1-1; no definite D call. This CDR3 is 13 amino acids long. Germline CDR1 reads SGHAT; CDR2 reads FQNNGV. Trimming pared 3 bases from V and 6 bases from J, leaving 11 bases between. The CDR3 is CASSLGRNSEAFF. The CDR3 DNA reads TGTGCCAGCAGCTTGGGCAGAAACTCTGAAGCTTTCTTT.

The chain has TRBV5-4 and TRBJ2-1; 9 positions match TRBD2. Losses at the gene ends were 6 bases for V and 10 bases for J; bases not matched to a gene: 20. Per the germline V gene, CDR1 is SGHNT and CDR2 is YYREEE (reference sequence). This CDR3 spans 17 amino acids. The CDR3, as DNA: TGTGCCAGCACCTCCGAGGGTCGTGTAGCGGGAGTCAGGGAGCAGTTCTTC. Translated: CASTSEGRVAGVREQFF.

The chain carries TRBV2 and TRBJ1-4; 8 nucleotides line up with TRBD1. The CDR3 is 13 residues long. The ends lost 7 bases at V and 7 bases at J; junction bases unmatched: 5. Germline CDR1 reads SNHLY; CDR2 reads FYNNEI. DNA for the CDR3: TGTGCCAGCAATGACAGGGGCGTTGAAAAACTGTTTTTT. This gives the protein CASNDRGVEKLFF.

This clone appeared a single time. The J gene is TRBJ2-5, the V gene TRBV11-2, with D perhaps TRBD2 (6 bases). The CDR3 has 14 residues. V lost 5 bases and J lost 5, with 15 bases in between. CDR1 SGHAT and CDR2 FQNNGV come from the germline V gene. This chain's CDR3 is CASSPPGSRETQYF. CDR3 nucleotides: TGTGCCAGCAGCCCCCCCGGGAGTAGGGAGACCCAGTACTTC.

The chain is built from TRBV7-6 and TRBJ2-3, with D possibly being TRBD2 (5 bases). Germline loops: CDR1 SGHVS, CDR2 FNYEAQ. V lost 1 base and J lost 2, with 10 bases in between. The CDR3 loop spans 15 amino acids. DNA for the CDR3: TGTGCCAGCAGCTTAGACGGGGAGCTCACAGATACGCAGTATTTT. Residues: CASSLDGELTDTQYF.

This chain joins TRBV5-6 and TRBJ2-7; perhaps TRBD1 as D (6 bases). V lost 3 bases and J lost 1, with 17 bases in between. CDR1 is SGHDT, CDR2 YYEEEE, per germline. This CDR3 region has 16 residues. The CDR3 sequence: CASSSYTGTLSYEQYF. The DNA of the CDR3 is TGTGCCAGCAGCTCTTATACCGGGACACTTTCCTACGAGCAGTACTTC.

Only one count was recorded for this clone. V usage is TRBV7-3 and J usage is TRBJ1-1; D possibly corresponds to TRBD1 (6 bases). CDR3 length: 14 residues. The germline gives CDR1 SGHTA, CDR2 FQGTGA. Trimming removed 2 bases at V and 1 base at J, with 8 bases between. The CDR3 sequence is CASSLLGQNTEAFF. In DNA, the CDR3 is TGTGCCAGCAGCTTACTGGGACAGAACACTGAAGCTTTCTTT. Full variable domain (remainder filled in from reference TRBV7-3 and TRBJ1-1): GAGVSQTPSNKVTEKGKYVELRCDPISGHTALYWYRQSLGQGPEFLIYFQGTGAADDSGLPNDRFFAVRPEGSVSTLKIQRTERGDSAVYLCASSLLGQNTEAFFGQGTRLTVV.

The V call is TRBV13, the J call TRBJ2-3; 12 bases are a match to TRBD1. Looked up from germline, CDR1 is PRHDT and CDR2 is FYEKMQ (reference sequence). CDR3 length: 16 amino acids. The ends lost 4 bases at V and 6 bases at J; junction bases unmatched: 8. The CDR3 is CASSWRGTGGRDTQYF. DNA of the CDR3: TGTGCCAGCAGCTGGAGGGGGACAGGGGGCCGGGATACGCAGTATTTT.